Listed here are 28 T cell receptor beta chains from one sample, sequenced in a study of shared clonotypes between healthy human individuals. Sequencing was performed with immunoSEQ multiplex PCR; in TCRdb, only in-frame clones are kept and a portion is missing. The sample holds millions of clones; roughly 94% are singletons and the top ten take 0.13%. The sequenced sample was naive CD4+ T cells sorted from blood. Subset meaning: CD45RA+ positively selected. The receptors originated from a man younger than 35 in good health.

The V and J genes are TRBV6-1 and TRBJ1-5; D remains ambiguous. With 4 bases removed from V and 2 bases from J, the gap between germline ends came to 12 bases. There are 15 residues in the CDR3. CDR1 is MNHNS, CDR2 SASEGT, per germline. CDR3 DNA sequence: TGTGCCAGCAGTGTAACGGGCTACGGCAATCAGCCCCAGCATTTT. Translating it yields CASSVTGYGNQPQHF.

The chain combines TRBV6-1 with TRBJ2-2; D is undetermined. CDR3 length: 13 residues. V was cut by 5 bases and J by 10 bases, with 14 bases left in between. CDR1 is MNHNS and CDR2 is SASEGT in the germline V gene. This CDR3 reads CASSIKRKSELFF. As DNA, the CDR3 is TGTGCCAGCAGTATAAAAAGAAAATCGGAGCTGTTTTTT.

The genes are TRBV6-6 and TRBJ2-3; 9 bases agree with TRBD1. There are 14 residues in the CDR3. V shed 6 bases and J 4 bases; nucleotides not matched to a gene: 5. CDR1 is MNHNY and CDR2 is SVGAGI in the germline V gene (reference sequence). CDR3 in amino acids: CASREGQGADTQYF. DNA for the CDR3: TGTGCCAGCAGAGAGGGACAGGGAGCAGATACGCAGTATTTT.

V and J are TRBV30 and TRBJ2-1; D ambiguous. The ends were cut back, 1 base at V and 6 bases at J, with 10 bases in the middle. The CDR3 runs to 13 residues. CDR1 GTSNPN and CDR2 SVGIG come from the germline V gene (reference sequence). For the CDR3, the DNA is TGTGCCTGGAGTGCATCCCCCGGCAATGAGCAGTTCTTC. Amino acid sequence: CAWSASPGNEQFF.

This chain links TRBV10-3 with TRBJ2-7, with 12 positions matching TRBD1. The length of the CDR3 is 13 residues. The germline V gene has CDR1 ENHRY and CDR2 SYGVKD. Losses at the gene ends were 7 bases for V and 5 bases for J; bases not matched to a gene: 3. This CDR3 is CAIIGTGGHEQYF. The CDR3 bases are TGTGCCATCATTGGGACAGGGGGCCACGAGCAGTACTTC.

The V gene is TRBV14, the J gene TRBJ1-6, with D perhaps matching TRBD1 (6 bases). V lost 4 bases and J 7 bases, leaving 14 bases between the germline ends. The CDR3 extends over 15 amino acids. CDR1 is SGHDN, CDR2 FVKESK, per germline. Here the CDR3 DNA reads TGTGCCAGCAGCCTAGGCGGGGGCCAAAATTCACCCCTCCACTTT. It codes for CASSLGGGQNSPLHF.

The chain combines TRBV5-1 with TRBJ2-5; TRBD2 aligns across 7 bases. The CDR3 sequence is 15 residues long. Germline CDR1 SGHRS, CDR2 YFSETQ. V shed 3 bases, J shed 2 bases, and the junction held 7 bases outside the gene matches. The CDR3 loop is CASSSGASGQETQYF. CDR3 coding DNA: TGCGCCAGCAGCTCTGGTGCTAGCGGTCAAGAGACCCAGTACTTC. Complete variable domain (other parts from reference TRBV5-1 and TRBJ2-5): KAGVTQTPRYLIKTRGQQVTLSCSPISGHRSVSWYQQTPGQGLQFLFEYFSETQRNKGNFPGRFSGRQFSNSRSEMNVSTLELGDSALYLCASSSGASGQETQYFGPGTRLLVL.

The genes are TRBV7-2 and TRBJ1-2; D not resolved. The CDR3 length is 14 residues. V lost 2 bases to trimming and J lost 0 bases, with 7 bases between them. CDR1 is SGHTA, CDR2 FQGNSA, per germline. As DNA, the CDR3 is TGTGCCAGCAGCTTAATTGGGACTAACTATGGCTACACCTTC. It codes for CASSLIGTNYGYTF.

This CDR3 is CAISQKQGYGQPQHF. The CDR3 bases are TGTGCCATCAGTCAAAAACAGGGTTATGGTCAGCCCCAGCATTTT. This chain connects TRBV10-3 to TRBJ1-5, with D possibly TRBD1 on 6 matching bases. CDR3 length: 15 amino acids. Germline CDR1 and CDR2: ENHRY and SYGVKD. V was pared by 5 bases and J by 6 bases, with 17 bases between.

The CDR3 sequence: CASSVSVGQGAREQFF. In DNA, the CDR3 is TGTGCCAGCAGCGTGTCCGTTGGACAGGGGGCGCGTGAGCAGTTCTTC. The V gene is TRBV11-3, the J gene TRBJ2-1, with 11 bases matching TRBD1. The CDR3 length is 16 residues. J gave up 9 bases and V 5 bases, and 12 bases lay outside the gene matches. The germline CDR1 and CDR2 sequences are SGHNT and YENEEA.

CDR3 nucleotides: TGTGCCAGCAGTCGAGCGGGGGGTCATACAGATACGCAGTATTTT. Amino acids: CASSRAGGHTDTQYF. This chain joins TRBV7-3 and TRBJ2-3, with TRBD2 matching over 9 bases. Germline loops: CDR1 SGHTA, CDR2 FQGTGA. CDR3 size: 15 residues. Germline trimming cut 6 bases from V and 3 bases from J; bases unmatched to any gene: 7.

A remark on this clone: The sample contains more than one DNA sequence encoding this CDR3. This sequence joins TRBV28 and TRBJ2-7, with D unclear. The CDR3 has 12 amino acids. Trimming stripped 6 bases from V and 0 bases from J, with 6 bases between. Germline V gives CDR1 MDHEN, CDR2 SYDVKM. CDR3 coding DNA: TGTGCCAGCAGGTCTAGCTCCTACGAGCAGTACTTC. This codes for CASRSSSYEQYF.

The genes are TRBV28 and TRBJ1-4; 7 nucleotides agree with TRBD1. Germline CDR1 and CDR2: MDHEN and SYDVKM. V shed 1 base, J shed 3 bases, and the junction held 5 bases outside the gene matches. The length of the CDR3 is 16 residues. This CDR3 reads CASSLSGGRANEKLFF. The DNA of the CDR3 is TGTGCCAGCAGTTTATCAGGGGGTAGGGCTAATGAAAAACTGTTTTTT.

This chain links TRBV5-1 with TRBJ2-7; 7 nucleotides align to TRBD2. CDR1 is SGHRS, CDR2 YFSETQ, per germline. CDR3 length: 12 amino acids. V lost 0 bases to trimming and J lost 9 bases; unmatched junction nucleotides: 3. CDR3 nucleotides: TGCGCCAGCAGCTTGGTAGCGGGCGCGCAGTACTTC. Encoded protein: CASSLVAGAQYF.

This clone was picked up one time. CDR3 sequence: CASSSLTGEGADTQYF. The CDR3, as DNA: TGTGCCAGCAGCTCTCTGACAGGGGAGGGCGCAGATACGCAGTATTTT. The rearrangement links TRBV7-3 to TRBJ2-3; D is possibly TRBD1 (8 bases). This CDR3 comprises 16 residues. In germline, CDR1 is SGHTA, CDR2 FQGTGA. The V end was cut by 4 bases, the J end by 4 bases, with 18 bases between.

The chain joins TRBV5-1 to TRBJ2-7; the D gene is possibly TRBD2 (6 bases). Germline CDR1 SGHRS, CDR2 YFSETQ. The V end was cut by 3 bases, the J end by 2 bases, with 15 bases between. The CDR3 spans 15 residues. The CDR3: CASSSGTPTTYEQYF. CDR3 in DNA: TGCGCCAGCAGCTCCGGGACTCCCACAACCTACGAGCAGTACTTC.

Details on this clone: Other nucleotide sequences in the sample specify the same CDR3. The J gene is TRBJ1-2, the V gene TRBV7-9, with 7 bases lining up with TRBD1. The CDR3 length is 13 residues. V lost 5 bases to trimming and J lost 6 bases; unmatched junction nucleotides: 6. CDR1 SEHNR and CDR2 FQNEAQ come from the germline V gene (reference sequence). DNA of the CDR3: TGTGCCAGCAGCCTTTTACAGGGGAATGGCTACACCTTC. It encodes CASSLLQGNGYTF.

CDR3 in amino acids: CASSLQLDNNSPLHF. CDR3 DNA: TGCGCCAGCAGCTTACAGCTAGATAATAATTCACCCCTCCACTTT. J is TRBJ1-6 and V is TRBV5-1; D uncertain. The V and J ends lost 2 bases and 5 bases respectively, with 11 bases between them. Germline V gives CDR1 SGHRS, CDR2 YFSETQ. There are 15 residues in the CDR3. Using reference TRBV5-1 and TRBJ1-6 for the parts outside the CDR3, the full variable domain is KAGVTQTPRYLIKTRGQQVTLSCSPISGHRSVSWYQQTPGQGLQFLFEYFSETQRNKGNFPGRFSGRQFSNSRSEMNVSTLELGDSALYLCASSLQLDNNSPLHFGNGTRLTVT.

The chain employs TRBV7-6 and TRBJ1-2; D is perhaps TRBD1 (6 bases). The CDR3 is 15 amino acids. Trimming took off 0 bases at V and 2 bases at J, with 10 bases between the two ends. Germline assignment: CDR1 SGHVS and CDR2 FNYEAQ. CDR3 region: CASSLASTGNYGYTF. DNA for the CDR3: TGTGCCAGCAGCTTAGCATCCACAGGGAACTATGGCTACACCTTC.

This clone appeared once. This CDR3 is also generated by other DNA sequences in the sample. The CDR3: CAISAGETQYF. The CDR3 coding sequence is TGTGCCATCAGTGCTGGGGAGACCCAGTACTTC. The gene calls are TRBV10-3 and TRBJ2-5, with unresolved D. The CDR3 has 11 amino acids. Per germline, CDR1 ENHRY and CDR2 SYGVKD. V was shortened by 4 bases and J by 5 bases, with 5 bases between the two germline ends.

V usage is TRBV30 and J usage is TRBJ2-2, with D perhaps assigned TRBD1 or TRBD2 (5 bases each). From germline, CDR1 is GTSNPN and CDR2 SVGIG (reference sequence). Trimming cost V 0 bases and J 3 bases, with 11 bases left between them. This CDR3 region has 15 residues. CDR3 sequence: CAWSVPGPHTGELFF. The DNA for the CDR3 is TGTGCCTGGAGTGTACCGGGACCGCACACCGGGGAGCTGTTTTTT.

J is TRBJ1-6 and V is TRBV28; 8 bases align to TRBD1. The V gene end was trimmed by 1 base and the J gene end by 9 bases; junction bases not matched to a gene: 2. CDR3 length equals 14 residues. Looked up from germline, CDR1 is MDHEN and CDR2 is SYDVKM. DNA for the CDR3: TGTGCCAGCAGTTTATCCACAGGGGGTTCACCCCTCCACTTT. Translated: CASSLSTGGSPLHF.

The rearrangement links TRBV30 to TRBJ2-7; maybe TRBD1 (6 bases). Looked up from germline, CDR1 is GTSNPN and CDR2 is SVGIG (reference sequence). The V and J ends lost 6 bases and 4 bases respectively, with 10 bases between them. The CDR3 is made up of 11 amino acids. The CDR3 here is CACKRGYEQYF. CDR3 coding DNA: TGTGCCTGCAAGAGGGGGTACGAGCAGTACTTC.

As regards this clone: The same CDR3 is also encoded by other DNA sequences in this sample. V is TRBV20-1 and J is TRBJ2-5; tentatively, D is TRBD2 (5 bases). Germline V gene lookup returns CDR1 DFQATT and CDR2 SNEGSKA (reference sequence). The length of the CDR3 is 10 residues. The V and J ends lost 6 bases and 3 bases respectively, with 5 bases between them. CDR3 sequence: CSAGEETQYF. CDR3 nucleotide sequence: TGCAGTGCGGGAGAAGAGACCCAGTACTTC.

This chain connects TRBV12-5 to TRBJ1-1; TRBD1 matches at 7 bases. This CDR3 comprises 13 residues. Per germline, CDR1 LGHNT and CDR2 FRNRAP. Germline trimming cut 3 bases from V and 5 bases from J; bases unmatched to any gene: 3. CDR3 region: CASGLGGRTEAFF. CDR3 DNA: TGTGCTAGTGGTTTAGGGGGCCGGACTGAAGCTTTCTTT.

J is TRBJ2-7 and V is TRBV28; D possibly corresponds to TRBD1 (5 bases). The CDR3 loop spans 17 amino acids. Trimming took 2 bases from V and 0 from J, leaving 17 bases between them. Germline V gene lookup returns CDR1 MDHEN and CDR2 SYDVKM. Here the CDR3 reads CASSLGRWGSSSYEQYF. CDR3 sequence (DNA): TGTGCCAGCAGTTTAGGGCGATGGGGCAGCTCCTCCTACGAGCAGTACTTC.

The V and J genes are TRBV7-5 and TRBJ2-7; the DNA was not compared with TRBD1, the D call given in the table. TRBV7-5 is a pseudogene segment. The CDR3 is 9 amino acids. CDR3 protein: CARSQEQYF. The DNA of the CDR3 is TGTGCCAGAAGCCAGGAGCAGTACTTC.

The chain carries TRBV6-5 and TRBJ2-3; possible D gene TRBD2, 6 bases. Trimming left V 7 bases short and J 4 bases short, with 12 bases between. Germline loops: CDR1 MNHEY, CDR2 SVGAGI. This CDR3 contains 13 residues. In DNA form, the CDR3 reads TGTGCCAGCACCCCCCCGGGGGCAGATACGCAGTATTTT. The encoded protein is CASTPPGADTQYF.